These 27 T cell receptor beta chains share one sample of origin, sequenced in a study of CD8 T cells in Susac syndrome. After extraction with the RNeasy kit, about 0.45 to 1 ug of the RNA was reverse transcribed using random hexamers. TCRdb passed the immunoSEQ multiplex PCR reads through MiXCR, listing each CDR3 protein once. The sample has approximately 53,000 distinct CDR3 sequences, roughly 93% seen once; the top ten hold 0.45% to 0.65%. Sequencing input: CD8+ T cells from PBMCs. The receptors were gathered from a human donor with multiple sclerosis.

This sequence joins TRBV6-1 and TRBJ2-3, with 11 bases that match TRBD1. CDR1 and CDR2 (germline): MNHNS, SASEGT. J gave up 5 bases and V 8 bases, and 6 bases lay outside the gene matches. CDR3 length equals 14 residues. CDR3 DNA sequence: TGTGCCAGCGCGGGACAGGGGGAAATAGATACGCAGTATTTT. Its protein is CASAGQGEIDTQYF.

This chain uses TRBV3-1 with TRBJ2-5, with D tentatively TRBD1 or TRBD2 (5 bases each). In germline, CDR1 is LGHDT, CDR2 YNNKEL (reference sequence). CDR3 length: 16 residues. Trimming cost V 0 bases and J 4 bases, with 15 bases left between them. CDR3 residues: CASSQEWWGLRETQYF. The CDR3 bases are TGTGCCAGCAGCCAAGAATGGTGGGGGTTAAGAGAGACCCAGTACTTC.

V and J are TRBV6-1 and TRBJ1-2; D is perhaps TRBD1 (5 bases). Trimming removed 1 base at V and 5 bases at J, with 20 bases between. This CDR3 comprises 17 residues. The germline CDR1 and CDR2 sequences are MNHNS and SASEGT. CDR3 in DNA: TGTGCCAGCAGTGAAGGTTATTCGGGGGACTCCCCGTATGGCTACACCTTC. This encodes CASSEGYSGDSPYGYTF.

This chain joins TRBV15 and TRBJ2-6; possible D gene TRBD1, 5 bases. The V and J ends lost 6 bases and 3 bases respectively, with 9 bases between them. The CDR3 runs 14 residues. CDR1 LNHNV and CDR2 YYDKDF come from the germline V gene (reference sequence). Written as DNA, the CDR3 is TGTGCCACCAGTCCCAGGGTTGGGGCCAACGTCCTGACTTTC. This sequence encodes CATSPRVGANVLTF. Supplemented by reference TRBV15 and TRBJ2-6, the full variable domain reads DAMVIQNPRYQVTQFGKPVTLSCSQTLNHNVMYWYQQKSSQAPKLLFHYYDKDFNNEADTPDNFQSRRPNTSFCFLDIRSPGLGDTAMYLCATSPRVGANVLTFGAGSRLTVL.

The genes are TRBV30 and TRBJ2-7; D is possibly TRBD1 or TRBD2 (6 bases each). This CDR3 has 14 amino acids. The germline V gene has CDR1 GTSNPN and CDR2 SVGIG (reference sequence). Trimming stripped 2 bases from V and 4 bases from J, with 15 bases between. CDR3 in amino acids: CAWSSGQGLYEQYF. The CDR3 nucleotides are TGTGCCTGGAGTAGCGGGCAGGGGCTTTACGAGCAGTACTTC.

V is TRBV7-3 and J is TRBJ1-2; a possible D gene is TRBD1 (6 bases). This CDR3 is 14 amino acids long. Germline CDR1 SGHTA, CDR2 FQGTGA. The V gene lost 5 bases and the J gene lost 3 bases, with 13 bases spanning the gap. The CDR3 DNA reads TGTGCCAGCAGCCGCTCGTCAGGGGACTATGGCTACACCTTC. Translated, it gives CASSRSSGDYGYTF.

V usage is TRBV2 and J usage is TRBJ2-3; 9 positions match TRBD2. The CDR3 loop spans 15 amino acids. The trim removed 6 bases at V and 5 bases at J, leaving 9 bases unmatched. The germline CDR1 and CDR2 sequences are SNHLY and FYNNEI. CDR3 coding DNA: TGTGCCAGCAGGGGGCTAGCGGGGTTAGTAGATACGCAGTATTTT. This codes for CASRGLAGLVDTQYF.

The genes are TRBV4-2 and TRBJ2-6; the D gene is possibly TRBD1 (5 bases). The CDR3 has 16 residues. The germline gives CDR1 LGHNA, CDR2 YNFKEQ. V was clipped by 0 bases and J by 2 bases, with 8 bases between them. The CDR3 spells CASSQESGTGANVLTF. The DNA for the CDR3 is TGTGCCAGCAGCCAAGAATCAGGGACTGGGGCCAACGTCCTGACTTTC.

The rearrangement links TRBV7-9 to TRBJ2-1, with TRBD2 matching over 8 bases. The trim removed 0 bases at V and 4 bases at J, leaving 2 bases unmatched. Looked up from germline, CDR1 is SEHNR and CDR2 is FQNEAQ (reference sequence). This CDR3 region has 15 residues. CDR3: CASSLAAGGYNEQFF. The CDR3 nucleotides read TGTGCCAGCAGCTTAGCGGCGGGGGGATACAATGAGCAGTTCTTC. Looking up the rest from reference TRBV7-9 and TRBJ2-1 gives the full variable domain: DTGVSQNPRHKITKRGQNVTFRCDPISEHNRLYWYRQTLGQGPEFLTYFQNEAQLEKSRLLSDRFSAERPKGSFSTLEIQRTEQGDSAMYLCASSLAAGGYNEQFFGPGTRLTVL.

V and J are TRBV9 and TRBJ2-1; 8 bases align to TRBD1. Unmatched junction bases numbered 4, after V lost 2 bases and J lost 0 bases. Germline V lookup: CDR1 SGDLS, CDR2 YYNGEE. CDR3 length: 16 residues. CDR3 nucleotides: TGTGCCAGCAGCGTTACACAGGGGGTCTCCTACAATGAGCAGTTCTTC. Protein sequence: CASSVTQGVSYNEQFF.

This chain connects TRBV28 to TRBJ2-7, with D tentatively TRBD1 (5 bases). Germline V gene lookup returns CDR1 MDHEN and CDR2 SYDVKM. This CDR3 is built from 17 residues. Trimming took 3 bases from V and 0 from J, leaving 18 bases between them. The CDR3 here is CASSFFPQVINSYEQYF. In DNA form, the CDR3 reads TGTGCCAGCAGTTTTTTCCCACAGGTGATCAACTCCTACGAGCAGTACTTC.

This chain uses TRBV4-1 with TRBJ1-1; D is undetermined. The V gene's germline CDR1 is MGHRA and CDR2 YSYEKL. This CDR3 region has 14 residues. Trimming took off 1 base at V and 2 bases at J, with 8 bases between the two ends. The DNA for the CDR3 is TGCGCCAGCAGCCAAGTCCGGGGAAACACTGAAGCTTTCTTT. Translated: CASSQVRGNTEAFF.

CDR3 sequence reads: CASSEYLASGGPHEQFF. CDR3 nucleotide sequence: TGTGCCAGCAGTGAATATCTCGCTAGCGGGGGGCCCCATGAGCAGTTCTTC. The V call is TRBV25-1, the J call TRBJ2-1; 11 positions match TRBD2. This CDR3 is built from 17 residues. The germline gives CDR1 MGHDK, CDR2 SYGVNS. The V gene end was trimmed by 0 bases and the J gene end by 8 bases; junction bases not matched to a gene: 9.

The chain carries TRBV3-1 and TRBJ1-2, with 7 positions matching TRBD1. V lost 2 bases to trimming and J lost 6 bases; unmatched junction nucleotides: 12. Germline lookup yields CDR1 LGHDT and CDR2 YNNKEL (reference sequence). The CDR3 extends over 16 amino acids. Here the CDR3 reads CASSQKGVGRGNGYTF. The DNA for the CDR3 is TGTGCCAGCAGCCAAAAAGGAGTCGGCAGGGGGAATGGCTACACCTTC.

Note on this clonotype: The junction shows a germline mismatch at one end, possibly a read error. V is TRBV30 and J is TRBJ2-7; D gene ambiguous. This CDR3 spans 12 amino acids. The germline CDR1 and CDR2 sequences are GTSNPN and SVGIG (reference sequence). The CDR3 is CARSVGVREQYF. The DNA for the CDR3 is TGTGCCAGGAGTGTTGGGGTTAGGGAGCAGTACTTC.

The chain couples TRBV24-1 to TRBJ2-2; 7 nucleotides agree with TRBD1. Germline values: CDR1 KGHDR, CDR2 SFDVKD. Trimming at V came to 2 bases and at J to 6 bases, leaving 14 bases not matched to a gene. The CDR3 is 18 amino acids. DNA for the CDR3: TGTGCCACCAGTGATTACGCGACAGGGAGTAGGGGCTCCGGGGAGCTGTTTTTT. It is translated as CATSDYATGSRGSGELFF.

DNA for the CDR3: TGTGCCACCAGCCCGGGACTGGCTAACTATGGCTACACCTTC. The encoded protein is CATSPGLANYGYTF. V and J are TRBV15 and TRBJ1-2, with D possibly matching TRBD1 (5 bases). Per the germline V gene, CDR1 is LNHNV and CDR2 is YYDKDF (reference sequence). V shed 5 bases and J shed 0 bases, with 10 bases lying between them. The length of the CDR3 is 14 residues.

The CDR3 loop reads CASSSGTGNQPQHF. The CDR3 nucleotides are TGTGCCAGCAGCTCCGGGACAGGTAATCAGCCCCAGCATTTT. V is TRBV7-2 and J is TRBJ1-5; 8 bases line up with TRBD1. CDR1 is SGHTA and CDR2 is FQGNSA in the germline V gene. With 4 bases clipped from V and 4 bases from J, the junction kept 3 bases outside the gene matches. The CDR3 runs to 14 residues.

This chain joins TRBV2 and TRBJ2-1, with D perhaps TRBD1 or TRBD2 (5 bases each). Germline CDR1 and CDR2: SNHLY and FYNNEI. The germline V and J ends were trimmed by 7 bases and 5 bases, with 15 bases remaining between them. The CDR3 runs 14 residues. The CDR3 nucleotides are TGTGCCAGCATGGGGACCCAAGAAGACAATGAGCAGTTCTTC. Its translation: CASMGTQEDNEQFF.

This chain joins TRBV20-1 and TRBJ1-1; D call uncertain. This CDR3 comprises 13 residues. Germline-derived CDR1 and CDR2 are DFQATT and SNEGSKA (reference sequence). V lost 0 bases and J 1 base, leaving 6 bases between the germline ends. CDR3 in amino acids: CSARDGRNTEAFF. CDR3 DNA sequence: TGCAGTGCTAGAGACGGACGGAACACTGAAGCTTTCTTT.

The chain uses TRBV10-3 and TRBJ2-7; no clear D gene. V was shortened by 4 bases and J by 0 bases, with 10 bases between the two germline ends. CDR1 ENHRY and CDR2 SYGVKD come from the germline V gene. The CDR3 sequence is 14 residues long. In DNA, the CDR3 is TGTGCCATCAGTGCGAGAGAGAGCTCCTACGAGCAGTACTTC. Translating gives CAISARESSYEQYF.

This clonotype was seen just once. DNA of the CDR3: TGCGCCAGCAGCCAAGAGAGGACTTTGTCTAACTACAATGAGCAGTTCTTC. Its translation is CASSQERTLSNYNEQFF. J is TRBJ2-1 and V is TRBV4-3; tentative D call: TRBD2 (5 bases). Germline V gene data show CDR1 as LGHNA and CDR2 as YSLEER. The CDR3 consists of 17 residues. With 0 bases removed from V and 3 bases from J, the gap between germline ends came to 15 bases.

The chain employs TRBV29-1 and TRBJ1-4, with 9 bases lining up with TRBD1. Trimming cost V 5 bases and J 7 bases; bases outside gene matches: 5. This CDR3 spans 13 amino acids. The V gene's germline CDR1 is SQVTM and CDR2 ANQGSEA. The CDR3 DNA sequence: TGCAGCGTTTTCGGGACAGGGTCTGAAAAACTGTTTTTT. The encoded protein is CSVFGTGSEKLFF.

The chain joins TRBV4-3 to TRBJ1-2; no clear D. Looked up from germline, CDR1 is LGHNA and CDR2 is YSLEER. CDR3 length: 15 residues. Trimming removed 0 bases at V and 8 bases at J, with 16 bases between. Here the CDR3 DNA reads TGCGCCAGCAGCCAAGAAAGGAGTTCGGGTCGGGGCTACACCTTC. Translated, it gives CASSQERSSGRGYTF.

The CDR3 loop is CASSLDRDGGYTF. Written as DNA, the CDR3 is TGTGCCAGCAGCCTCGACAGGGATGGCGGCTACACCTTC. This sequence joins TRBV14 and TRBJ1-2; 7 bases are shared with TRBD1. J lost 8 bases, V lost 4 bases, and 7 bases had no gene match. Germline V gene lookup returns CDR1 SGHDN and CDR2 FVKESK. The CDR3 length is 13 residues.

The rearrangement joins TRBV12-5 to TRBJ2-1; no reliable D call. CDR1 LGHNT and CDR2 FRNRAP come from the germline V gene. Trimming took off 3 bases at V and 8 bases at J, with 11 bases between the two ends. The CDR3 loop spans 13 amino acids. This CDR3 reads CASGFPSRDEQFF. The CDR3, as DNA: TGTGCTAGTGGTTTCCCCTCACGGGATGAGCAGTTCTTC.

V is TRBV23-1 and J is TRBJ2-2, with TRBD1 as a possible D gene (6 bases). Being an ORF, TRBV23-1 has a function that is uncertain. V gave up 5 bases and J gave up 1 base, with 11 bases separating them. There are 15 residues in the CDR3. As DNA, the CDR3 is TGCGCCAGCAGTGAACCGGGACAGAACACCGGGGAGCTGTTTTTT. Translation: CASSEPGQNTGELFF.